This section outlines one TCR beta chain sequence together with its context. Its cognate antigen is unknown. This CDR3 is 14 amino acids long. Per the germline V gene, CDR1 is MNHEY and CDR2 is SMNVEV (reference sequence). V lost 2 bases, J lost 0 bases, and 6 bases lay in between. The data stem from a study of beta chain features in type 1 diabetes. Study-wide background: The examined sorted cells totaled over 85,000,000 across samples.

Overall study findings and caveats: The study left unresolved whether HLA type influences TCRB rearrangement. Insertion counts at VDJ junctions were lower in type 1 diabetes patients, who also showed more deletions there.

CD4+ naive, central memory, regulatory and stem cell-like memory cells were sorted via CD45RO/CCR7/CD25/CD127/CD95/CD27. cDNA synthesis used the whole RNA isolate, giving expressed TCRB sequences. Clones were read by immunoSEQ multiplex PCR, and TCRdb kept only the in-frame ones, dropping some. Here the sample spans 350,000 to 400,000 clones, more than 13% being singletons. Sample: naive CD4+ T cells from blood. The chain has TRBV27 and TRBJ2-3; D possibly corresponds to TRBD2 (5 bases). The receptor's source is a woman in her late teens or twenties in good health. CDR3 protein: CASSLRGSTDTQYF. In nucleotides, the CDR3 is TGTGCCAGCAGTTTACGGGGTAGCACAGATACGCAGTATTTT.